Below, one T cell receptor beta chain is given with its context. Its antigen is not identified. Without exception, participants with HIV were treated in the United States. This sample stems from a study of long-term antiretroviral therapy in people with HIV. Whole-study results and caveats: At every time point, clones expanded before ART dominated the repertoire. After ART, diversity increased yet remained lower than transplant donor controls. HIV repertoires spanned narrower CDR3 length ranges than controls.

V was clipped by 1 base and J by 8 bases, with 8 bases between them. The CDR3 is 13 residues long. The germline gives CDR1 MNHEY, CDR2 SMNVEV (reference sequence). Researchers ran immunoSEQ v3.0 at survey level. Sequencing used immunoSEQ multiplex PCR; TCRdb keeps in-frame clones, though not all of them. This table holds 25,000 to 35,000 clones, 95% to 96% found once. Sample: unsorted PBMCs, taken 6.6 years after starting antiretroviral therapy. This receptor was taken from a man in his thirties or forties with HIV. The chain joins TRBV27 to TRBJ1-4; D ambiguous. The CDR3 region is CASSLYGEEKLFF. The CDR3 bases are TGTGCCAGCAGTTTATACGGGGAAGAAAAACTGTTTTTT.